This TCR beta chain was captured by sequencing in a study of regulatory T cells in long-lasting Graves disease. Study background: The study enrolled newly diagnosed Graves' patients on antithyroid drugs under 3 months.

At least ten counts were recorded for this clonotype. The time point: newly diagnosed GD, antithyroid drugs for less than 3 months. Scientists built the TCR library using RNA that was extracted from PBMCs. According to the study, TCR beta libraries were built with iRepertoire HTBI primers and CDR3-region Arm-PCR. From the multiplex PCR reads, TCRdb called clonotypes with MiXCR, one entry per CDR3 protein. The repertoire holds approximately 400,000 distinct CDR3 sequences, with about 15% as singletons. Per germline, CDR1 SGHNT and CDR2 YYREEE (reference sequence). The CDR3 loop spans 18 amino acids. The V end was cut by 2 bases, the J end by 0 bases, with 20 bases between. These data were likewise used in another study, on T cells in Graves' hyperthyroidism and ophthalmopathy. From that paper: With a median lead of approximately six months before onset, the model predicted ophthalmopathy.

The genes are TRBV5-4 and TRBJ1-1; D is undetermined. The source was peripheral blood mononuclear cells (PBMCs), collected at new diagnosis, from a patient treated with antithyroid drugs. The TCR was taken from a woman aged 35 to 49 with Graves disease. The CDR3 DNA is TGTGCCAGCAGCTTAAACGGTTACATCCAGCAATTGAACACTGAAGCTTTCTTT. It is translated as CASSLNGYIQQLNTEAFF.